This TCR beta chain was sequenced during a study of blood T cell repertoires in COVID-19. Some clones are missing from TCRdb's copy, which holds only in-frame ones; the method was immunoSEQ multiplex PCR. Here the sample spans around 180,000 clones, approximately 85% being singletons. This CDR3 region has 13 residues. After removal of 4 bases from V and 5 bases from J, the junction contained 5 bases not matched to a gene. CDR1 and CDR2 (germline): SGHNT, YYREEE (reference sequence). This clone has a handful of counts. The sequencing input was peripheral blood. This clonotype originated in a man aged 55 to 70 with acute or convalescent COVID-19. This chain uses TRBV5-4 with TRBJ2-5; 7 positions agree with TRBD1. The CDR3 region has the DNA TGTGCCAGCAGCCCAACAGGGGCGGAGACCCAGTACTTC. Translating it yields CASSPTGAETQYF. The full variable domain, with the rest looked up from reference TRBV5-4 and TRBJ2-5, is ETGVTQSPTHLIKTRGQQVTLRCSSQSGHNTVSWYQQALGQGPQFIFQYYREEENGRGNFPPRFSGLQFPNYSSELNVNALELDDSALYLCASSPTGAETQYFGPGTRLLVL.